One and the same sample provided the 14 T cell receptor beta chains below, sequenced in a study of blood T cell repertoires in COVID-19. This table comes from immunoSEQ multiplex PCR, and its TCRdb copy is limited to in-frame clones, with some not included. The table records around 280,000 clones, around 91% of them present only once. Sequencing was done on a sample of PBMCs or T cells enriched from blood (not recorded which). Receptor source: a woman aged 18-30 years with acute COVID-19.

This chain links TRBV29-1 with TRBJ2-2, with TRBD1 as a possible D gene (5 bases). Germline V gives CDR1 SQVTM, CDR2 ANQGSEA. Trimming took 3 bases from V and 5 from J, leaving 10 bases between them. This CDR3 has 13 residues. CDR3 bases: TGCAGCGTTGACTCAAGGGGAACCGGGGAGCTGTTTTTT. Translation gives CSVDSRGTGELFF.

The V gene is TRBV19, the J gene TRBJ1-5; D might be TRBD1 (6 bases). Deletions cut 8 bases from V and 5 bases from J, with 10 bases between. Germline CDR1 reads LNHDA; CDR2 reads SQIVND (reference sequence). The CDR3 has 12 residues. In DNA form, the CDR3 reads TGTGCCAGTGGGGGGGGCCATCAGCCCCAGCATTTT. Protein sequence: CASGGGHQPQHF. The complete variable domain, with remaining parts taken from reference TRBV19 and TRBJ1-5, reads DGGITQSPKYLFRKEGQNVTLSCEQNLNHDAMYWYRQDPGQGLRLIYYSQIVNDFQKGDIAEGYSVSREKKESFPLTVTSAQKNPTAFYLCASGGGHQPQHFGDGTRLSIL.

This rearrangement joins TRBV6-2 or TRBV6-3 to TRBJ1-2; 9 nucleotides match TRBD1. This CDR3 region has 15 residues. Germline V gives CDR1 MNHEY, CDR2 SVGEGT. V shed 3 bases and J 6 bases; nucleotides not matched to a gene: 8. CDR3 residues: CASSYPGQGRDGYTF. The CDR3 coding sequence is TGTGCCAGCAGTTATCCGGGACAGGGACGGGATGGCTACACCTTC.

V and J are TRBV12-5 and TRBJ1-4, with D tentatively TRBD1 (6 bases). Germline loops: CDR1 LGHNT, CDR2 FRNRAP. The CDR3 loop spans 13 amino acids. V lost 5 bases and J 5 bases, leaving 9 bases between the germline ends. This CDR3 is CASGRTDNEKLFF. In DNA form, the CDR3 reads TGTGCTAGTGGTCGGACAGACAATGAAAAACTGTTTTTT.

Here the CDR3 reads CASARTSGIVGELFF. In DNA form, the CDR3 reads TGTGCCAGTGCTAGGACTAGCGGGATTGTCGGGGAGCTGTTTTTT. V is TRBV19 and J is TRBJ2-2, with TRBD2 identical over 12 bases. V shed 8 bases, J shed 7 bases, and the junction held 8 bases outside the gene matches. The V gene's germline CDR1 is LNHDA and CDR2 SQIVND (reference sequence). The CDR3 consists of 15 residues.

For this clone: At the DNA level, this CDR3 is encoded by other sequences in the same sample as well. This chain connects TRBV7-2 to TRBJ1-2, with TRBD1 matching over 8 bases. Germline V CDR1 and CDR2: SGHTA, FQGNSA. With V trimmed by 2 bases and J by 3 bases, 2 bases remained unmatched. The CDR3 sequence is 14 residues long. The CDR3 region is CASSLQGADYGYTF. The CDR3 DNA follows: TGTGCCAGCAGCTTACAGGGGGCCGACTATGGCTACACCTTC.

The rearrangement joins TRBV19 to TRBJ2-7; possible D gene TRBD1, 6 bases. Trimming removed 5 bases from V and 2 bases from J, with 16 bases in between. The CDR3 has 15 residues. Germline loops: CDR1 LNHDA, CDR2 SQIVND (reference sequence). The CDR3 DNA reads TGTGCCAGTAGTCCCCGGGACATAATAACCTACGAGCAGTACTTC. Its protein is CASSPRDIITYEQYF.

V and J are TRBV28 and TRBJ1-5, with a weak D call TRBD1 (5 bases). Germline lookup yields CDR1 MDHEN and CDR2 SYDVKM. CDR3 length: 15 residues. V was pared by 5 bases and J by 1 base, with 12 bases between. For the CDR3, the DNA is TGTGCCAGCAGTAACCGGGGGGAGAGCAATCAGCCCCAGCATTTT. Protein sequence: CASSNRGESNQPQHF.

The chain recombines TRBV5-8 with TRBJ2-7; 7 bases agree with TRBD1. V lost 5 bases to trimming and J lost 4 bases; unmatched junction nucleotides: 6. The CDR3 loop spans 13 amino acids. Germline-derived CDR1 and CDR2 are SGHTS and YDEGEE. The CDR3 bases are TGTGCCAGCAGGACAGGGCTGGAATACGAGCAGTACTTC. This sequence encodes CASRTGLEYEQYF.

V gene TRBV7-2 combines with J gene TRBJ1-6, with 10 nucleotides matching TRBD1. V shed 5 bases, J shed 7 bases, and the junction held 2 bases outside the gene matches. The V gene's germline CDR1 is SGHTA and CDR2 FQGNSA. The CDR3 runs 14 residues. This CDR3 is CASSPGQGNSPLHF. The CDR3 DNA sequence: TGTGCCAGCAGCCCGGGACAGGGGAATTCACCCCTCCACTTT.

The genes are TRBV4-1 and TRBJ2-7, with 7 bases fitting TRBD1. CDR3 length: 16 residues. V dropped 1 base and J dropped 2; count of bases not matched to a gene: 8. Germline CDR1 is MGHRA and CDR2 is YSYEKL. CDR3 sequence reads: CASSQGSTGKTYEQYF. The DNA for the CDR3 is TGCGCCAGCAGCCAAGGGTCGACAGGGAAGACCTACGAGCAGTACTTC.

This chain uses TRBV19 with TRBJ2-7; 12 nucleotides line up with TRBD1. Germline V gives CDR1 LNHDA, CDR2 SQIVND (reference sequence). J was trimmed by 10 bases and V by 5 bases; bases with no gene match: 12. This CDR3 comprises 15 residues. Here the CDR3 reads CASSGTGGVWWGQYF. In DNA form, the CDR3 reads TGTGCCAGTAGTGGGACAGGGGGCGTTTGGTGGGGACAGTACTTC.

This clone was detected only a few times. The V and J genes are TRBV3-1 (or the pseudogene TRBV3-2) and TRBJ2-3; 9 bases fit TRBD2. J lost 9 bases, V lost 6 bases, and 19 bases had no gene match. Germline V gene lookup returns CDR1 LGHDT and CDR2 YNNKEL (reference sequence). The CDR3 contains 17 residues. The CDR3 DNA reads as TGTGCCAGCAGTCCACTAGTGGCGGGAGGGTTATCGGGGACGCAGTATTTT. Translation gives CASSPLVAGGLSGTQYF.

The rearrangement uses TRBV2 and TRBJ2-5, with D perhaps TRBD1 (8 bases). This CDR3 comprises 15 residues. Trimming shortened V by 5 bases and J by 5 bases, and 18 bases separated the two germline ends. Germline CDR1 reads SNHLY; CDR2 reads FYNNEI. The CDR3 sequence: CASSKQGGVVETQYF. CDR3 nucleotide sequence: TGTGCCAGCAGTAAACAGGGGGGGGTTGTTGAGACCCAGTACTTC.